The 9 T cell receptor beta chains below were found in one sample sequenced in a study of T cells in Graves' hyperthyroidism and ophthalmopathy. What was amplified from RNA transcripts were TCR beta CDR3 regions. The HTBI primer set drove a first-round RT-PCR of the TCR CDR3. TCRdb fed the multiplex PCR reads into MiXCR, producing one record per CDR3 protein. The sample holds roughly 700,000 distinct CDR3 sequences; 11% to 15% are singletons and the top ten take about 10%. Sequences were obtained from blood. These receptors originate from a woman between 18 and 29 years old with Graves' hyperthyroidism.

This clonotype appeared a few times. The genes are TRBV29-1 and TRBJ1-2, with D tentatively TRBD1 (6 bases). CDR1 SQVTM and CDR2 ANQGSEA come from the germline V gene. The CDR3 is 12 residues long. Trimming removed 6 bases from V and 7 bases from J, with 15 bases in between. The CDR3 is CSVGGILSGYTF. The CDR3 coding sequence is TGCAGCGTCGGGGGCATCCTCTCTGGCTACACCTTC.

V gene TRBV10-3 combines with J gene TRBJ1-6, with D maybe TRBD1 (5 bases). V shed 10 bases and J shed 9 bases, with 19 bases lying between them. The germline V gene has CDR1 ENHRY and CDR2 SYGVKD. The CDR3 sequence is 14 residues long. The CDR3 region is CATGPQGGGSPLHF. DNA of the CDR3: TGTGCCACTGGCCCTCAGGGAGGAGGTTCACCCCTCCACTTT.

At least ten counts were recorded for this clonotype. The rearrangement links TRBV4-3 to TRBJ1-1, with no clear D. Trimming pared 1 base from V and 3 bases from J, leaving 12 bases between. Germline CDR1 is LGHNA and CDR2 is YSLEER. The CDR3 is 15 amino acids. As DNA, the CDR3 is TGCGCCAGCAGCCAAGTTATTACGCTTTACACTGAAGCTTTCTTT. Translating it yields CASSQVITLYTEAFF.

The J gene is TRBJ2-3, the V gene TRBV6-1, with 8 bases identical to TRBD1. With V trimmed by 5 bases and J by 0 bases, 4 bases remained unmatched. Germline-derived CDR1 and CDR2 are MNHNS and SASEGT. The CDR3 runs 15 residues. The CDR3 loop is CASSPRDRSTDTQYF. As DNA, the CDR3 is TGTGCCAGCAGTCCACGGGACAGGAGCACAGATACGCAGTATTTT.

As for this clonotype: Possible read error: a much larger clone is one base away. The V call is TRBV2, the J call TRBJ1-5; TRBD2 might be the D (5 bases). The J call is uncertain, as TRBJ2-3 better fits the DNA end. The CDR3 totals 13 residues. Germline V gives CDR1 SNHLY, CDR2 FYNNEI. Written as DNA, the CDR3 is TGTGCCAGCAGTGCGGAGGCCCGGCAGCCCCAGTATTTT. Its translation is CASSAEARQPQYF.

This clonotype appeared a few times. The chain employs TRBV30 and TRBJ2-1; D may be TRBD2 (6 bases). CDR3 length equals 14 residues. The germline gives CDR1 GTSNPN, CDR2 SVGIG (reference sequence). V was shortened by 3 bases and J by 10 bases, with 19 bases between the two germline ends. This CDR3 is CAWRERDWPGEQFF. CDR3 nucleotides: TGTGCCTGGAGAGAGAGGGACTGGCCGGGGGAGCAGTTCTTC.

The rearrangement uses TRBV19 and TRBJ2-7; D is unclear. The CDR3 is 15 amino acids. Germline values: CDR1 LNHDA, CDR2 SQIVND (reference sequence). Between the trimmed V and J ends, which lost 3 bases and 2 bases, there was a span of 14 bases. The CDR3 here is CASSMFRQTTYEQYF. Written as DNA, the CDR3 is TGTGCCAGTAGTATGTTCAGGCAGACCACCTACGAGCAGTACTTC. Full variable domain (outside the CDR3, taken from reference TRBV19 and TRBJ2-7): DGGITQSPKYLFRKEGQNVTLSCEQNLNHDAMYWYRQDPGQGLRLIYYSQIVNDFQKGDIAEGYSVSREKKESFPLTVTSAQKNPTAFYLCASSMFRQTTYEQYFGPGTRLTVT.

This clonotype was observed a handful of times. V is TRBV5-1 and J is TRBJ1-1; D gene uncertain. The CDR3 sequence is 15 residues long. Germline V gene data show CDR1 as SGHRS and CDR2 as YFSETQ. Trimming took 3 bases from V and 4 from J, leaving 16 bases between them. CDR3 loop: CASSYGGSVRTEAFF. The CDR3, as DNA: TGCGCCAGCAGCTACGGAGGGTCAGTACGCACTGAAGCTTTCTTT.

The V and J genes are TRBV4-1 and TRBJ2-7, with TRBD1 matching over 9 bases. Germline V gene lookup returns CDR1 MGHRA and CDR2 YSYEKL. V was pared by 3 bases and J by 7 bases, with 13 bases of the junction left unmatched. This CDR3 comprises 16 residues. CDR3 DNA: TGCGCCAGCAGCCAGGGGACAGGGCCCGGCTGGGGGGAGCAGTACTTC. Its protein product is CASSQGTGPGWGEQYF.